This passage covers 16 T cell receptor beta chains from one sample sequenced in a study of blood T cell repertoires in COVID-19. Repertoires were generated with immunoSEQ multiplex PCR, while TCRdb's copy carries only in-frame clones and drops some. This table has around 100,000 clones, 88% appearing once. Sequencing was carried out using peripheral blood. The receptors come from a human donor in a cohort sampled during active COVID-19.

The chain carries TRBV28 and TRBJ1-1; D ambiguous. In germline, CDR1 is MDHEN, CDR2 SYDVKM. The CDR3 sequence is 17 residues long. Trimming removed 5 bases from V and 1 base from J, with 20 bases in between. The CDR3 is CASSPPHHSGGNTEAFF. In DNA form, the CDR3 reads TGTGCCAGCAGTCCCCCTCACCATTCGGGTGGGAACACTGAAGCTTTCTTT.

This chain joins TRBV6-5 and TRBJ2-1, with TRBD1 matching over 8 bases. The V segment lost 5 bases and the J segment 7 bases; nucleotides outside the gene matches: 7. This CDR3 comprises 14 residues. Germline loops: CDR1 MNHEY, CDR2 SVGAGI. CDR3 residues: CASSKRTGKNEQFF. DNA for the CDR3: TGTGCCAGCAGTAAGAGGACAGGGAAGAATGAGCAGTTCTTC.

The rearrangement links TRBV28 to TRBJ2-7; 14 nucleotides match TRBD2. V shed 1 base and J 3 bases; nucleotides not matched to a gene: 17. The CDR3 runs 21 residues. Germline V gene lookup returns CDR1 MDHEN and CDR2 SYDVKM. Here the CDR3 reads CASSLSTTFPGLAGVRYEQYF. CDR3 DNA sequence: TGTGCCAGCAGTTTATCCACGACTTTTCCGGGACTAGCGGGAGTTCGCTACGAGCAGTACTTC.

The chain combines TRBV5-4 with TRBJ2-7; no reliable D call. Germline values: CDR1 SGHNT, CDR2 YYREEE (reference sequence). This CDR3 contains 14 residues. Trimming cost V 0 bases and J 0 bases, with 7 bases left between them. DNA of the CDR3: TGTGCCAGCAGCTTGGATCCGGTCTCCTACGAGCAGTACTTC. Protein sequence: CASSLDPVSYEQYF.

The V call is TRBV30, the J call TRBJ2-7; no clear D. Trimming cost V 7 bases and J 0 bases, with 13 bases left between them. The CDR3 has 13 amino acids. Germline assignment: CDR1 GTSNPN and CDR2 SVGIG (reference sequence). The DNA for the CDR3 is TGTGCCTCTACCCTCCCCCTCTCCTACGAGCAGTACTTC. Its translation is CASTLPLSYEQYF. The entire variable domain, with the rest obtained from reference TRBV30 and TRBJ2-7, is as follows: SQTIHQWPATLVQPVGSPLSLECTVEGTSNPNLYWYRQAAGRGLQLLFYSVGIGQISSEVPQNLSASRPQDRQFILSSKKLLLSDSGFYLCASTLPLSYEQYFGPGTRLTVT.

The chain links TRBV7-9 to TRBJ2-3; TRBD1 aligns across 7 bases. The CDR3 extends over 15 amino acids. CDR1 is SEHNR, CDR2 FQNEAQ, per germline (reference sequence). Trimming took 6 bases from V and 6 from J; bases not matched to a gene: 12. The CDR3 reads CASRATLRDSDTQYF. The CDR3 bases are TGTGCCAGCAGGGCAACCCTACGGGACAGCGATACGCAGTATTTT. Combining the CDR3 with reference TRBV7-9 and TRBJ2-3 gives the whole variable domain DTGVSQNPRHKITKRGQNVTFRCDPISEHNRLYWYRQTLGQGPEFLTYFQNEAQLEKSRLLSDRFSAERPKGSFSTLEIQRTEQGDSAMYLCASRATLRDSDTQYFGPGTRLTVL.

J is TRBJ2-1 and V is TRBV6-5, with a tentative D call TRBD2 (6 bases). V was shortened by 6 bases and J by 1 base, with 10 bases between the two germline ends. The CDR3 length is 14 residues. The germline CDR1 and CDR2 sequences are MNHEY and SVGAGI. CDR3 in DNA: TGTGCCAGCAGAGCCGGGGGTTCCTACAATGAGCAGTTCTTC. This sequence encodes CASRAGGSYNEQFF.

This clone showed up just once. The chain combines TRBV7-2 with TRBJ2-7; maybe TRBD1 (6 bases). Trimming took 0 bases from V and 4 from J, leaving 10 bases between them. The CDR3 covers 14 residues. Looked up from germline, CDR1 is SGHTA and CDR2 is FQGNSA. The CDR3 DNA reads TGTGCCAGCAGCTTAGCCCCAGGGGAGTACGAGCAGTACTTC. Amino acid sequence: CASSLAPGEYEQYF.

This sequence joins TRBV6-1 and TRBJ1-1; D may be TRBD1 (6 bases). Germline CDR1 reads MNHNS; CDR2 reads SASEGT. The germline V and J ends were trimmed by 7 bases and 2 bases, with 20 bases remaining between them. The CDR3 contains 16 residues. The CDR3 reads CASNDRGAIRNTEAFF. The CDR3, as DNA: TGTGCCAGCAATGATCGGGGGGCGATACGTAACACTGAAGCTTTCTTT.

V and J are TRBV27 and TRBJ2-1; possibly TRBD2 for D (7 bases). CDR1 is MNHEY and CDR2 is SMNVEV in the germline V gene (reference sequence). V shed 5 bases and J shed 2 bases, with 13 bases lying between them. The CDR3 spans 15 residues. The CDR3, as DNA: TGTGCCAGCAGTCCCCGGGGGGCGGCCTACAATGAGCAGTTCTTC. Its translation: CASSPRGAAYNEQFF.

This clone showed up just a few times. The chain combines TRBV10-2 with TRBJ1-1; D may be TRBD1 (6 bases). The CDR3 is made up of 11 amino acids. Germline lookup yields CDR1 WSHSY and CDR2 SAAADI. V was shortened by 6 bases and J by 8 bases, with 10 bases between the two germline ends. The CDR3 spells CASRQGPEAFF. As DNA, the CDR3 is TGCGCCAGCAGACAGGGACCCGAAGCTTTCTTT.

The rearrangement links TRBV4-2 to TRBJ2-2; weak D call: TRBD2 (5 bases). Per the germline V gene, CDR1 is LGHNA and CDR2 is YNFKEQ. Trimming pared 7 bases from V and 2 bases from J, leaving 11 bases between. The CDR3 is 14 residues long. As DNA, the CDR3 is TGTGCCAGCACCGCCGGACTTAACACCGGGGAGCTGTTTTTT. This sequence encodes CASTAGLNTGELFF.

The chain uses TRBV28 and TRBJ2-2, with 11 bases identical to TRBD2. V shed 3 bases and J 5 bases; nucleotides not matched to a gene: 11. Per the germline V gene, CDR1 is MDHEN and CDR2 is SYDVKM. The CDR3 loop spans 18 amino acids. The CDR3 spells CASSFGSLAGGGTGELFF. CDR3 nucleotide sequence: TGTGCCAGCAGTTTCGGTAGCCTAGCGGGAGGCGGGACCGGGGAGCTGTTTTTT.

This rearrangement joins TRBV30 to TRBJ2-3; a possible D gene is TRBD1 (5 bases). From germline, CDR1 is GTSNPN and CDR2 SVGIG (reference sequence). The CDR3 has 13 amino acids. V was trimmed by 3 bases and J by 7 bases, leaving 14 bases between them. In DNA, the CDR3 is TGTGCCTGGAGCCTCTCGTGGGGCAATACGCAGTATTTT. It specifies CAWSLSWGNTQYF.

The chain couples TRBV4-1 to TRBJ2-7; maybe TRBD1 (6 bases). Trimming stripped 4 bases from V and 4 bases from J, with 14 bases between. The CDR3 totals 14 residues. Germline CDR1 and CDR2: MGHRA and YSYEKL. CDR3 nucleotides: TGCGCCAGCAGCCCCCGGACAGTCTTTTACGAGCAGTACTTC. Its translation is CASSPRTVFYEQYF.

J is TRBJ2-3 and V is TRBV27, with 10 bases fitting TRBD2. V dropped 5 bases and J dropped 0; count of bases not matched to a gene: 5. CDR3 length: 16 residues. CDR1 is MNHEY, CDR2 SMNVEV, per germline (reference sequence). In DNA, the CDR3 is TGTGCCAGCAGTACAGGACTAGCGGCTAGCACAGATACGCAGTATTTT. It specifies CASSTGLAASTDTQYF.